The 10 T cell receptor beta chains below were found in one sample sequenced in a study of blood T cell repertoires in COVID-19. Sequenced by immunoSEQ multiplex PCR; TCRdb stores in-frame clones only, minus some. The repertoire consists of about 260,000 clones, with about 86% occurring once and the leading ten covering about 2%. The source material was peripheral blood. These TCRs come from a man between 25 and 39 years old with active or convalescent COVID-19.

The CDR3 DNA follows: TGTGCCAGCAGCGCCAGGACAGGGGGTCGCACTGAAGCTTTCTTT. Protein: CASSARTGGRTEAFF. The V and J genes are TRBV9 and TRBJ1-1; 10 positions agree with TRBD1. CDR1 is SGDLS and CDR2 is YYNGEE in the germline V gene. This CDR3 comprises 15 residues. The trim removed 3 bases at V and 4 bases at J, leaving 6 bases unmatched.

This chain uses TRBV29-1 with TRBJ1-3; D is uncertain. CDR1 SQVTM and CDR2 ANQGSEA come from the germline V gene. This CDR3 has 12 residues. V was clipped by 4 bases and J by 4 bases, with 8 bases between them. The CDR3 loop reads CSVGEEGNTIYF. In DNA form, the CDR3 reads TGCAGCGTTGGCGAGGAAGGAAACACCATATATTTT.

This chain joins TRBV27 and TRBJ1-2, with D possibly matching TRBD1 (5 bases). Trimming pared 6 bases from V and 9 bases from J, leaving 23 bases between. The CDR3 sequence is 15 residues long. Germline CDR1 is MNHEY and CDR2 is SMNVEV (reference sequence). This CDR3 reads CASRPSGTSRPRYTF. CDR3 DNA: TGTGCCAGCAGACCTTCCGGGACTAGCCGCCCTCGCTACACCTTC.

The rearrangement uses TRBV4-3 and TRBJ1-1; no firm D call. CDR3 length: 11 residues. The germline gives CDR1 LGHNA, CDR2 YSLEER. Trimming cost V 0 bases and J 8 bases, with 4 bases left between them. Here the CDR3 DNA reads TGCGCCAGCAGCCAAGACAGGGAAGCTTTCTTT. It encodes CASSQDREAFF.

The genes are TRBV19 and TRBJ1-1, with D possibly matching TRBD1 (6 bases). V was trimmed by 2 bases and J by 3 bases, leaving 13 bases between them. CDR3 length equals 15 residues. CDR1 is LNHDA and CDR2 is SQIVND in the germline V gene (reference sequence). The CDR3 reads CASSIRAGVDTEAFF. The DNA of the CDR3 is TGTGCCAGTAGTATAAGGGCAGGGGTCGACACTGAAGCTTTCTTT.

The chain employs TRBV11-2 and TRBJ1-3, with D maybe TRBD1 (5 bases). Trimming removed 4 bases at V and 4 bases at J, with 14 bases between. Germline V CDR1 and CDR2: SGHAT, FQNNGV. CDR3 length: 15 residues. CDR3 nucleotide sequence: TGTGCCAGCAGCTCCCGTGCGGGGCAAGGAAACACCATATATTTT. This codes for CASSSRAGQGNTIYF.

The rearrangement links TRBV5-1 to TRBJ1-5; 7 bases align to TRBD1. CDR1 and CDR2 from the germline V gene are SGHRS and YFSETQ. With V trimmed by 4 bases and J by 3 bases, 7 bases remained unmatched. The CDR3 has 15 residues. The CDR3 bases are TGCGCCAGCAGCATCGGGGACAGCCCCAATCAGCCCCAGCATTTT. Its protein product is CASSIGDSPNQPQHF.

V usage is TRBV6-5 and J usage is TRBJ1-1, with D possibly being TRBD1 (5 bases). CDR3 length: 12 residues. Trimming removed 6 bases at V and 1 base at J, with 6 bases between. The germline gives CDR1 MNHEY, CDR2 SVGAGI. The CDR3 loop reads CASRQGNTEAFF. Here the CDR3 DNA reads TGTGCCAGCAGGCAGGGGAACACTGAAGCTTTCTTT.

This clone was observed once. The CDR3 here is CASRFDSYSYNEQFF. CDR3 nucleotide sequence: TGTGCCAGTAGATTCGACAGTTATTCATACAATGAGCAGTTCTTC. V usage is TRBV19 and J usage is TRBJ2-1; maybe TRBD1 (5 bases). CDR3 length equals 15 residues. The germline gives CDR1 LNHDA, CDR2 SQIVND (reference sequence). V lost 6 bases to trimming and J lost 4 bases, with 16 bases between them. The variable domain in full, with the rest retrieved from reference TRBV19 and TRBJ2-1, is DGGITQSPKYLFRKEGQNVTLSCEQNLNHDAMYWYRQDPGQGLRLIYYSQIVNDFQKGDIAEGYSVSREKKESFPLTVTSAQKNPTAFYLCASRFDSYSYNEQFFGPGTRLTVL.

This sequence joins TRBV6-5 and TRBJ2-1; perhaps TRBD1 as D (6 bases). V lost 6 bases and J lost 4, with 13 bases in between. Germline loops: CDR1 MNHEY, CDR2 SVGAGI. The CDR3 covers 14 residues. The CDR3 sequence is CASSQGQTYNEQFF. For the CDR3, the DNA is TGTGCCAGCAGCCAGGGACAAACATACAATGAGCAGTTCTTC.